A selection of T cell receptor beta chains follows, all from one sample in a study of shared clonotypes between healthy human individuals. Method: immunoSEQ multiplex PCR; TCRdb's copy keeps in-frame clones and lacks some. Of 90,000 to 120,000 clones in the sample, approximately 70% were seen once. Sequencing was done on a sample of memory CD8+ T cells sorted from blood. The source is a woman aged 25 to 45 in good health. CDR3s include the opening cysteine and the closing phenylalanine or tryptophan. The order of the fields is J gene, clone size, D gene, V gene, CDR3 DNA, CDR3 protein. The D gene is left open where the match is weak. The size field is filled for only some rows; it gives once, few, many or a size class.

j_call: TRBJ2-1; clone_size: few; d_call: TRBD1; v_call: TRBV20-1; cdr3_nt: TGCAGTGGACAGGGGTTTGAGCAGTTCTTC; cdr3_aa: CSGQGFEQFF
j_call: TRBJ2-6; clone_size: many; d_call: -; v_call: TRBV30; cdr3_nt: TGTGCCTGGAGTGTACGGGTATCTGGGGCCAACGTCCTGACTTTC; cdr3_aa: CAWSVRVSGANVLTF
j_call: TRBJ2-7; clone_size: -; d_call: TRBD2; v_call: TRBV29-1; cdr3_nt: TGCAGCGTTGAAGACCCTAGCGGGAGCTCCTACGAGCAGTACTTC; cdr3_aa: CSVEDPSGSSYEQYF
j_call: TRBJ1-2; clone_size: many; d_call: TRBD1; v_call: TRBV6-5; cdr3_nt: TGTGCCAGCAGTTGGGGCGGAAGTACAGGGGAGAATGGCTACACCTTC; cdr3_aa: CASSWGGSTGENGYTF
j_call: TRBJ1-1; clone_size: many; d_call: -; v_call: TRBV6-4; cdr3_nt: TGTGCCAGCAGTGAGGCAGGTGAGAACACTGAAGCTTTCTTT; cdr3_aa: CASSEAGENTEAFF
j_call: TRBJ2-1; clone_size: -; d_call: -; v_call: TRBV13; cdr3_nt: TGTGCCAGCAGCCACAACCGGGACACATCCAATGAGCAGTTCTTC; cdr3_aa: CASSHNRDTSNEQFF
j_call: TRBJ1-5; clone_size: -; d_call: -; v_call: TRBV7-2; cdr3_nt: TGTGCCAGCAGCCCCTCAGCCCTCGTCAATCAGCCCCAGCATTTT; cdr3_aa: CASSPSALVNQPQHF
j_call: TRBJ2-3; clone_size: many; d_call: -; v_call: TRBV19; cdr3_nt: TGTGCCAGTAGTCTTCGGATAAGCCGTGGATTTACAGATACGCAGTATTTT; cdr3_aa: CASSLRISRGFTDTQYF
j_call: TRBJ2-5; clone_size: -; d_call: -; v_call: TRBV19; cdr3_nt: TGTGCCAGTAGTATAACAGGGTCTTTCCAAGAGACCCAGTACTTC; cdr3_aa: CASSITGSFQETQYF
j_call: TRBJ2-1; clone_size: -; d_call: TRBD2; v_call: TRBV2; cdr3_nt: TGTGCCAGCAGGTTAGCGGGAAGCTCCTACAATGAGCAGTTCTTC; cdr3_aa: CASRLAGSSYNEQFF
j_call: TRBJ2-1; clone_size: -; d_call: -; v_call: TRBV28; cdr3_nt: TGTGCCAGCAGTTTTCCCCTTTCAGGGCCCTACAATGAGCAGTTCTTC; cdr3_aa: CASSFPLSGPYNEQFF
j_call: TRBJ2-2; clone_size: -; d_call: TRBD1; v_call: TRBV15; cdr3_nt: TGTGCCACCAGCCCCCCCCCAGGGGGCGATTGGAACACCGGGGAGCTGTTTTTT; cdr3_aa: CATSPPPGGDWNTGELFF
j_call: TRBJ1-3; clone_size: many; d_call: -; v_call: TRBV4-1; cdr3_nt: TGCGCCAGCAGCCGGGGGGGGCTGATTAGCGCTGGAAACACCATATATTTT; cdr3_aa: CASSRGGLISAGNTIYF
j_call: TRBJ2-7; clone_size: -; d_call: TRBD2; v_call: TRBV28; cdr3_nt: TGTGCCAGCTTACTAGCGGGAGGGCCAAGGGACGAGCAGTACTTC; cdr3_aa: CASLLAGGPRDEQYF
j_call: TRBJ2-7; clone_size: many; d_call: TRBD2; v_call: TRBV10-1; cdr3_nt: TGCGCCAGCAGTGAAAGGACTAGCGGCCTTTACGAGCAGTACTTC; cdr3_aa: CASSERTSGLYEQYF
j_call: TRBJ2-1; clone_size: -; d_call: -; v_call: TRBV13; cdr3_nt: TGTGCCAGCAGCTTAGTAGGTGCTGAGCAGTTCTTC; cdr3_aa: CASSLVGAEQFF
j_call: TRBJ1-1; clone_size: -; d_call: -; v_call: TRBV27; cdr3_nt: TGTGCCAGCAGTACCTCGATTGGACAGAACACTGAAGCTTTCTTT; cdr3_aa: CASSTSIGQNTEAFF
j_call: TRBJ1-3; clone_size: few; d_call: -; v_call: TRBV13; cdr3_nt: TGTGCCAGCAGACCGCCTACAGGGTCTGGAAACACCATATATTTT; cdr3_aa: CASRPPTGSGNTIYF
j_call: TRBJ2-1; clone_size: -; d_call: -; v_call: TRBV4-2; cdr3_nt: TGTGCCAGCAGCCAAGATGGGGCGAGCTCCTACAATGAGCAGTTCTTC; cdr3_aa: CASSQDGASSYNEQFF
j_call: TRBJ2-1; clone_size: -; d_call: -; v_call: TRBV6-5; cdr3_nt: TGTGCCAGCAGTACCCTACAGGGCTACAATGAGCAGTTCTTC; cdr3_aa: CASSTLQGYNEQFF
j_call: TRBJ1-5; clone_size: once; d_call: -; v_call: TRBV27; cdr3_nt: TGTGCCAGCAGCAACCGGGATAGCAATCAGCCCCAGCATTTT; cdr3_aa: CASSNRDSNQPQHF
j_call: TRBJ1-2; clone_size: -; d_call: TRBD1; v_call: TRBV10-2; cdr3_nt: TGCGCCAGATTCACAGGGGGCGTAGGCTACACCTTC; cdr3_aa: CARFTGGVGYTF
j_call: TRBJ2-1; clone_size: -; d_call: -; v_call: TRBV28; cdr3_nt: TGTGCCAGCAGCCCGGGAGACCCTGGCTCCTACAATGAGCAGTTCTTC; cdr3_aa: CASSPGDPGSYNEQFF
j_call: TRBJ1-5; clone_size: -; d_call: -; v_call: TRBV6-1; cdr3_nt: TGTGCCAGCACCCTCTGGGGGGCTCAGCCCCAGCATTTT; cdr3_aa: CASTLWGAQPQHF
j_call: TRBJ2-5; clone_size: -; d_call: -; v_call: TRBV5-6; cdr3_nt: TGTGCCAGCAGCAGGAATCAGCAAGAGACCCAGTACTTC; cdr3_aa: CASSRNQQETQYF
j_call: TRBJ2-1; clone_size: -; d_call: -; v_call: TRBV4-1; cdr3_nt: TGCGCCAGCAGCCAACTAGCCGTCAGCTCCTACAATGAGCAGTTCTTC; cdr3_aa: CASSQLAVSSYNEQFF
j_call: TRBJ1-2; clone_size: -; d_call: -; v_call: TRBV5-1; cdr3_nt: TGCGCCAGCAGCTTTACAGGTGCCTATGGCTACACCTTC; cdr3_aa: CASSFTGAYGYTF
j_call: TRBJ1-1; clone_size: -; d_call: -; v_call: TRBV5-1; cdr3_nt: TGCGCCAGCAGCTTTGCCGGGACACCGAACACTGAAGCTTTCTTT; cdr3_aa: CASSFAGTPNTEAFF
j_call: TRBJ1-3; clone_size: -; d_call: -; v_call: TRBV25-1; cdr3_nt: TGTGCCAGCAGTGAATACGGCTCTGGAAACACCATATATTTT; cdr3_aa: CASSEYGSGNTIYF
j_call: TRBJ2-7; clone_size: few; d_call: -; v_call: TRBV7-9; cdr3_nt: TGTGCCAGCAGCTTAGACGGTCCCTACGAGCAGTACTTC; cdr3_aa: CASSLDGPYEQYF
j_call: TRBJ2-5; clone_size: -; d_call: -; v_call: TRBV18; cdr3_nt: TGTGCCAGCTCACCACGATTGGAGGCGGAGACCCAGTACTTC; cdr3_aa: CASSPRLEAETQYF
j_call: TRBJ1-3; clone_size: -; d_call: -; v_call: TRBV7-8; cdr3_nt: TGTGCCAGCAGCTTAGGGGGACGGAATTCTGGAAACACCATATATTTT; cdr3_aa: CASSLGGRNSGNTIYF
j_call: TRBJ2-1; clone_size: -; d_call: -; v_call: TRBV28; cdr3_nt: TGTGCCAGCAGCCCAGCGAGCAATGAGCAGTTCTTC; cdr3_aa: CASSPASNEQFF
j_call: TRBJ1-2; clone_size: -; d_call: -; v_call: TRBV6-1; cdr3_nt: TGTGCCACCCAGAAAGGACGGTCGGTTAAGGTAGACGGCACCTTC; cdr3_aa: CATQKGRSVKVDGTF
j_call: TRBJ2-7; clone_size: -; d_call: -; v_call: TRBV2; cdr3_nt: TGTGCCAGCAGTGTTTCCGGGAGTCTCTACGAGCAGTACTTC; cdr3_aa: CASSVSGSLYEQYF
j_call: TRBJ1-2; clone_size: -; d_call: -; v_call: TRBV5-1; cdr3_nt: TGCGCCAGCAGTTTGGAATTCCCGGGACCAGGGGCCTATGGCTACACCTTC; cdr3_aa: CASSLEFPGPGAYGYTF
j_call: TRBJ2-7; clone_size: -; d_call: TRBD1; v_call: TRBV29-1; cdr3_nt: TGCAGCGTTAGGTACGGCCAGGGGGAAATTAAGTACGAGCAGTACTTC; cdr3_aa: CSVRYGQGEIKYEQYF
j_call: TRBJ2-2; clone_size: -; d_call: TRBD1; v_call: TRBV9; cdr3_nt: TGTGCCAGCAGCGAGACAGGGGGTCTAGGCGGGGAGCTGTTTTTT; cdr3_aa: CASSETGGLGGELFF
j_call: TRBJ2-3; clone_size: -; d_call: -; v_call: TRBV4-1; cdr3_nt: TGCGCCAGCAGCCAAACGACAGGGAGGCCCACAGATACGCAGTATTTT; cdr3_aa: CASSQTTGRPTDTQYF
j_call: TRBJ2-6; clone_size: -; d_call: -; v_call: TRBV6-4; cdr3_nt: TGTGCCAGCAGCAACGGAACTGGGGCCAACGTCCTGACTTTC; cdr3_aa: CASSNGTGANVLTF
j_call: TRBJ2-1; clone_size: once; d_call: TRBD2; v_call: TRBV27; cdr3_nt: TGTGCCAGCCGGGACTATATTAATGAGCAGTTCTTC; cdr3_aa: CASRDYINEQFF
j_call: TRBJ2-7; clone_size: -; d_call: TRBD2; v_call: TRBV27; cdr3_nt: TGTGCCAGCAGAAAACTAGCGGGAGGGCCTTTAGGCGAGCAGTACTTC; cdr3_aa: CASRKLAGGPLGEQYF
j_call: TRBJ2-1; clone_size: -; d_call: TRBD2; v_call: TRBV6-4; cdr3_nt: TGTGCCAGTCCATCGAGCAGCGGGAGCATATATGAGCAGTTCTTC; cdr3_aa: CASPSSSGSIYEQFF
j_call: TRBJ2-5; clone_size: -; d_call: -; v_call: TRBV25-1; cdr3_nt: TGTGCCAGCAGTGACGGAGCTGAGACCCAGTACTTC; cdr3_aa: CASSDGAETQYF
j_call: TRBJ1-2; clone_size: -; d_call: -; v_call: TRBV21-1; cdr3_nt: TGTGCCAGCAGCAACAACCAGGGGGACTATGGCTACACCTTC; cdr3_aa: CASSNNQGDYGYTF
j_call: TRBJ2-7; clone_size: few; d_call: TRBD2; v_call: TRBV14; cdr3_nt: TGTGCCAGCAGCCAAGTAGCGGGATTCTCCTACGAGCAGTACTTC; cdr3_aa: CASSQVAGFSYEQYF
j_call: TRBJ2-7; clone_size: few; d_call: -; v_call: TRBV5-1; cdr3_nt: TGCGCCAGCAGCCCACGGGACACCTCCTACGAGCAGTACTTC; cdr3_aa: CASSPRDTSYEQYF
j_call: TRBJ2-7; clone_size: -; d_call: -; v_call: TRBV27; cdr3_nt: TGTGCCAGCAGTTTAATTGGGAATAAAGGTCACGAGCAGTACTTC; cdr3_aa: CASSLIGNKGHEQYF
j_call: TRBJ2-1; clone_size: few; d_call: -; v_call: TRBV5-6; cdr3_nt: TGTGCCAGCAGCTTGTACCTGGGGGCTTGGGATGAGCAGTTCTTC; cdr3_aa: CASSLYLGAWDEQFF
j_call: TRBJ1-5; clone_size: -; d_call: -; v_call: TRBV11-3; cdr3_nt: TGTGCCAGCAGCAAACAGGGCAAGGGCAATCAGCCCCAGCATTTT; cdr3_aa: CASSKQGKGNQPQHF
j_call: TRBJ2-1; clone_size: -; d_call: TRBD2; v_call: TRBV6-4; cdr3_nt: TGTGCCAGCAGTTACGGGCGGGAGTACAACAATGAGCAGTTCTTC; cdr3_aa: CASSYGREYNNEQFF
j_call: TRBJ2-2; clone_size: -; d_call: TRBD2; v_call: TRBV4-1; cdr3_nt: TGCGCCAGCAGCCGACTAGCGGTTCCCCCCACCGGGGAGCTGTTTTTT; cdr3_aa: CASSRLAVPPTGELFF
j_call: TRBJ1-2; clone_size: -; d_call: -; v_call: TRBV7-2; cdr3_nt: TGTGCCAGCAGCGCCGGGACTAACTATGGCTACACCTTC; cdr3_aa: CASSAGTNYGYTF